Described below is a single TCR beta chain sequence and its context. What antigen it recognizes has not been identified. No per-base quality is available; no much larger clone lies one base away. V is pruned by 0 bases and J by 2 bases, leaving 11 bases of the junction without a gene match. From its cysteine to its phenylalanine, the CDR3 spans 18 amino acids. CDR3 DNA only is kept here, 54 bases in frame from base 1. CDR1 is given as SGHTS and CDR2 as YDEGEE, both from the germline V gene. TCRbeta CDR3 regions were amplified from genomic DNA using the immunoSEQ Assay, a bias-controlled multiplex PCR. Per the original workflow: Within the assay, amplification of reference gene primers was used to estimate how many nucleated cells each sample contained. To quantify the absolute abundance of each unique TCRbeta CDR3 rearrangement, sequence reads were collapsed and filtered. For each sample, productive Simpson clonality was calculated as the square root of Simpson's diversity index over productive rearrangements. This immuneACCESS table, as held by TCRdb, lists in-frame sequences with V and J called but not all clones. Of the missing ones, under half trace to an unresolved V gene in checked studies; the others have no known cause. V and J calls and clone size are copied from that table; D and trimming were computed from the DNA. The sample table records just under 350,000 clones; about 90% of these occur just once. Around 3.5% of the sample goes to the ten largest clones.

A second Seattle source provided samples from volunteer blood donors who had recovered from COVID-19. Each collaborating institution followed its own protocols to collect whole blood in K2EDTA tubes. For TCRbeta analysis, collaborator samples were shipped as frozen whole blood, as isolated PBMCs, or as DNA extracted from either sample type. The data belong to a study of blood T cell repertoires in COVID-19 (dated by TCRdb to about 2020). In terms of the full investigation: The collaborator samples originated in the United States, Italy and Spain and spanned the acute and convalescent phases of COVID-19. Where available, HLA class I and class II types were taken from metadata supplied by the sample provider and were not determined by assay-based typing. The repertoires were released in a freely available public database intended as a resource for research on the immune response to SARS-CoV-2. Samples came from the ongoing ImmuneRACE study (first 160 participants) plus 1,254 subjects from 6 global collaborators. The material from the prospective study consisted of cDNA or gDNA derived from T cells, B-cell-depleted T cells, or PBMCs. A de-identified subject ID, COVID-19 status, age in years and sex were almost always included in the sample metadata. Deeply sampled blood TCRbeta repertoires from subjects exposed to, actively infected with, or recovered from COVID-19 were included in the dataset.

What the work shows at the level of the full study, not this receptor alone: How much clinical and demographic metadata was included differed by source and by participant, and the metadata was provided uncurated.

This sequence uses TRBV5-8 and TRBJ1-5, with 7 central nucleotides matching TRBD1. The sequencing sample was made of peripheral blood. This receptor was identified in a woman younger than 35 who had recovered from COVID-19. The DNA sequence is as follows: TGTGCCAGCAGCTTGGCGATGACAGGGCTTGGGGGCAATCAGCCCCAGCATTTT. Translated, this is CASSLAMTGLGGNQPQHF. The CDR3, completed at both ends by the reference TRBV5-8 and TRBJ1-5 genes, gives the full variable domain EAGVTQSPTHLIKTRGQQATLRCSPISGHTSVYWYQQALGLGLQFLLWYDEGEERNRGNFPPRFSGRQFPNYSSELNVNALELEDSALYLCASSLAMTGLGGNQPQHFGDGTRLSIL.